The rows below give T cell receptor beta chains drawn from one sample of a study of cytomegalovirus exposure and HLA in healthy donors. Profiling relied on immunoSEQ multiplex PCR, and the TCRdb table lists in-frame clones only, not all of them. The sample consists of roughly 120,000 clones, 86% of them appearing once. The sequenced material came from PBMCs. All receptors come from a man between 35 and 55 years old in good health and CMV-seronegative. CDR3s include the opening cysteine and the closing phenylalanine or tryptophan. The D gene is left open where the match is weak. Some rows mark clone size as missing; the rest say once, few, many or name a class of expanded clone.

d_call,j_call,v_call,clone_size,cdr3_nt,cdr3_aa
TRBD2,TRBJ2-1,TRBV11-2,.,TGTGCCAGCAGCTTAGGGTTAGCGGGGGGCAGCAATGAGCAGTTCTTC,CASSLGLAGGSNEQFF
TRBD2,TRBJ2-2,TRBV28,.,TGTGCCAGCAGTTTTCCCGGGGGGGCGCAAACCGGGGAGCTGTTTTTT,CASSFPGGAQTGELFF
TRBD1,TRBJ1-2,TRBV28,.,TGTGCCAGCAACCTGCAGGGGGGTGACTATGGCTACACCTTC,CASNLQGGDYGYTF
.,TRBJ1-1,TRBV6-1,few,TGTGCCAGCAGAGCTACAGGGAACACTGAAGCTTTCTTT,CASRATGNTEAFF
.,TRBJ2-6,TRBV25-1,.,TGTGCCAGCAATCCATCTGGGGCCAACGTCCTGACTTTC,CASNPSGANVLTF
TRBD1,TRBJ2-3,TRBV9,.,TGTGCCAGCAGCGTGAGCTCCGGGACAGGCCAACTTACGCAGTATTTT,CASSVSSGTGQLTQYF
TRBD2,TRBJ2-5,TRBV9,.,TGTGCCAGCAGCGTAGGGTCCCTAGCGGGGGGCACTCAAGAGACCCAGTACTTC,CASSVGSLAGGTQETQYF
.,TRBJ2-7,TRBV6-1,.,TGTGCCAGCACAGGTATCTTCTACGAGCAGTACTTC,CASTGIFYEQYF
.,TRBJ1-1,TRBV13,.,TGTGCCAGCAGCTCTGGTACAAGGACGGGGAATGAAGCTTTCTTT,CASSSGTRTGNEAFF
TRBD1,TRBJ1-2,TRBV5-1,.,TGCGCCAGCAGCTTGGCCGGCAGGGGGAATAACTATGGCTACACCTTC,CASSLAGRGNNYGYTF
TRBD1,TRBJ2-7,TRBV6-5,.,TGTGCCAGCAGTGAGACAGGGGTCTACGAGCAGTACTTC,CASSETGVYEQYF
TRBD2,TRBJ2-5,TRBV2,.,TGTGCCAGCTCCAGACTAGCGGGGACCAAAGAGACCCAGTACTTC,CASSRLAGTKETQYF
.,TRBJ1-4,TRBV6-4,.,TGTGCCAGCAGTGCACTAGGGGGTGAAAAACTGTTTTTT,CASSALGGEKLFF
TRBD1,TRBJ1-4,TRBV5-1,.,TGCGCCAGCAGCCCTGGACAGGGAAAAGAAAAACTGTTTTTT,CASSPGQGKEKLFF
TRBD2,TRBJ2-7,TRBV5-1,.,TGCGCCAGCAGCTTGGTCGGGGGGAACTACGAGCAGTACTTC,CASSLVGGNYEQYF
TRBD2,TRBJ2-7,TRBV7-2,few,TGTGCCAGCAGCGCGCACCGGGGGGGCAGCTACGAGCAGTACTTC,CASSAHRGGSYEQYF
.,TRBJ1-1,TRBV7-2,.,TGTGCCAGCAGCGTCTCCCGCCAGGTACCTGAAGCTTTCTTT,CASSVSRQVPEAFF
TRBD1,TRBJ2-1,TRBV7-9,.,TGTGCCAGCAGCCAACGTTTACAGGGGCCCTTTCCCTACAATGAGCAGTTCTTC,CASSQRLQGPFPYNEQFF
.,TRBJ2-5,TRBV9,.,TGTGCCAGCAGCGTAGCTTTAGCTCCGGAGACCCAGTACTTC,CASSVALAPETQYF
.,TRBJ1-5,TRBV4-2,.,TGTGCCAGCAGCCAAGGGAACAGCCAAAGCAATCAGCCCCAGCATTTT,CASSQGNSQSNQPQHF
.,TRBJ1-2,TRBV18,.,TGTGCCAGCTCACCTCGGTCAGAGACTACTAACTATGGCTACACCTTC,CASSPRSETTNYGYTF
TRBD1,TRBJ2-3,TRBV4-1,.,TGCGCCAGCAGCCAAGAACGAGGGACAGGGGTCGCAGATACGCAGTATTTT,CASSQERGTGVADTQYF
.,TRBJ1-2,TRBV5-8,.,TGTGCCAGCAGCTTCGACGACGGGGATGGCTACACCTTC,CASSFDDGDGYTF
TRBD2,TRBJ2-5,TRBV5-1,once,TGCGCCAGCACCAGAGGTGGCGGGGGGATCGAAGAGACCCAGTACTTC,CASTRGGGGIEETQYF
TRBD1,TRBJ2-7,TRBV6-5,.,TGTGCCAGCAGTCCCTCGGGACAGGGGACGTACGAGCAGTACTTC,CASSPSGQGTYEQYF
.,TRBJ1-1,TRBV28,.,TGTGCCAGCAGTCGGGTTGGTTTGGTGACTGAAGCTTTCTTT,CASSRVGLVTEAFF
TRBD1,TRBJ1-2,TRBV28,.,TGTGCCAGCAGTTCAGACCGGGACAGGGGAGACTATGGCTACACCTTC,CASSSDRDRGDYGYTF
.,TRBJ1-5,TRBV21-1,.,TGTGCCAGCAGCAAAGCCCAACCGGGTCAGCCCCAGCATTTT,CASSKAQPGQPQHF
TRBD1,TRBJ2-7,TRBV28,.,TGTGCCAGCAGTCCAGGGGGCCCCTACGAGCAGTACTTC,CASSPGGPYEQYF
.,TRBJ2-1,TRBV5-6,.,TGTGCCAGCAGCGGTAGGAGGGCTGGTGAGCAGTTCTTC,CASSGRRAGEQFF
.,TRBJ2-7,TRBV10-1,.,TGCGCTCGACCCGGTCCCGGGGGGCAGGGGGCGAAATTAGAGTCCTACGAGCAGTACTTC,CARPGPGGQGAKLESYEQYF
.,TRBJ2-7,TRBV18,.,TGTGCCAGCTCACCTGGACAGCGAGCCTACGAGCAGTACTTC,CASSPGQRAYEQYF
TRBD1,TRBJ1-5,TRBV19,.,TGTGCCAGTAGTATATTCCGGACAGGGCCCCGGGGAAATCAGCCCCAGCATTTT,CASSIFRTGPRGNQPQHF
TRBD1,TRBJ2-7,TRBV5-6,.,TGTGCCAGCAGCTTGGTCCCGGGACAGGGGGGATACGAGCAGTACTTC,CASSLVPGQGGYEQYF
TRBD2,TRBJ2-1,TRBV2,once,TGTGCCAGCAGTGATAGCGGGGCCTACAATGAGCAGTTCTTC,CASSDSGAYNEQFF
TRBD2,TRBJ2-3,TRBV7-2,.,TGTGCCAGCAGCTTAGTTCTGCCGCGGGGGGGAGCAGATACGCAGTATTTT,CASSLVLPRGGADTQYF
TRBD2,TRBJ2-3,TRBV10-3,.,TGTGCCATCAGGGAAGCGGGGGGCAGCACAGATACGCAGTATTTT,CAIREAGGSTDTQYF
.,TRBJ1-1,TRBV7-9,.,TGTGCCAGCAGCTATGCGGGGGGCGCGGGCACTGAAGCTTTCTTT,CASSYAGGAGTEAFF
TRBD1,TRBJ1-2,TRBV29-1,.,TGCAGCGTTCGTGGACAGGGGGCCCTGGAAGGCTATGGCTACACCTTC,CSVRGQGALEGYGYTF
TRBD1,TRBJ1-2,TRBV4-2,once,TGTGCCAGCAGCCAAGTAACAGGCGCAGGGGGTTATGGCTACACCTTC,CASSQVTGAGGYGYTF
.,TRBJ1-2,TRBV6-1,.,TGTGCCAGCAGTTTCAGGGATAACTATGGCTACACCTTC,CASSFRDNYGYTF
.,TRBJ1-1,TRBV7-6,.,TGTGCCAGCAGTTTGCAGGGTGGGTTCACTGAAGCTTTCTTT,CASSLQGGFTEAFF
.,TRBJ2-3,TRBV5-4,.,TGTGCCAGCTGGCCCCAGGCAACAAATACGCAGTATTTT,CASWPQATNTQYF
TRBD2,TRBJ2-7,TRBV7-9,.,TGTGCCAGCAGCCCTAGCGGGGTCTTCTCCTACGAGCAGTACTTC,CASSPSGVFSYEQYF
.,TRBJ1-1,TRBV6-5,.,TGTGCCAGCAGTTCCGGGACACTCCCCGATAGTGAAGCTTTCTTT,CASSSGTLPDSEAFF
TRBD1,TRBJ1-4,TRBV2,.,TGTGCCAGCAGGGGGGACAGGGATTCGGCTAATGAAAAACTGTTTTTT,CASRGDRDSANEKLFF
.,TRBJ1-4,TRBV5-1,.,TGCGCCAGCAGCTTGACAGGGACAACTAATGAAAAACTGTTTTTT,CASSLTGTTNEKLFF
TRBD1,TRBJ2-5,TRBV5-1,.,TGCGCCAGCAGCTCAGGGGGCTGGGAGACCCAGTACTTC,CASSSGGWETQYF
TRBD1,TRBJ1-5,TRBV19,.,TGTGCCAGTAGTGCGGGACAGCGCAATCAGCCCCAGCATTTT,CASSAGQRNQPQHF